This TCR beta chain was found in a study of blood T cell repertoires in COVID-19. TCRdb's copy holds only in-frame clones and misses some; the assay was immunoSEQ multiplex PCR. The table has fewer than 700,000 clones, roughly nine tenths seen once. The V gene end was trimmed by 6 bases and the J gene end by 8 bases; junction bases not matched to a gene: 15. Germline assignment: CDR1 SEHNR and CDR2 FQNEAQ (reference sequence). This CDR3 is built from 16 residues. The J gene is TRBJ2-1, the V gene TRBV7-9; 8 nucleotides match TRBD1. This receptor was identified in a woman in her fifties or sixties with COVID-19, enrolled during active disease. Sequencing was performed on peripheral blood. The CDR3 region is CASSYSQGVLVHEQFF. The CDR3 DNA follows: TGTGCCAGCAGTTATTCACAGGGGGTACTTGTCCATGAGCAGTTCTTC.